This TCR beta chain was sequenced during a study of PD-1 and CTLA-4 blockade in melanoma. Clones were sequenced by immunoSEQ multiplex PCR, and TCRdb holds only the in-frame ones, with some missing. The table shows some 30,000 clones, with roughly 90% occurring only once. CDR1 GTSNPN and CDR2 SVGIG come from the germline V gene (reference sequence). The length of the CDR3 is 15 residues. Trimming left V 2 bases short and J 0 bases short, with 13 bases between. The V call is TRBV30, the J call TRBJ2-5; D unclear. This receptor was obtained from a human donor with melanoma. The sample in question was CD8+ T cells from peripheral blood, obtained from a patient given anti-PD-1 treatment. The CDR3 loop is CAWSTSSRNQETQYF. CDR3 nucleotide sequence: TGTGCCTGGAGTACCTCTTCCCGGAACCAAGAGACCCAGTACTTC.